Listed here are 16 T cell receptor beta chains from one sample, sequenced in a study of spatial heterogeneity in lung cancer. General observations from the study: Tumor mutation count correlated with how many alpha and beta TCRs expanded intratumorally.

Described time point: sample taken at primary tumor resection. TCRdb used MiXCR to reprocess the 5' RACE reads, holding one entry per CDR3 protein. The data contain about 7,000 distinct CDR3 sequences, roughly 14% of them seen just once; the ten biggest clones take up approximately 8.1%. Their specific antigens are unknown. The specimen comprised lung tumor tissue, sampled at surgery. The receptors originated from a male donor with early-stage non-small cell lung cancer.

This clonotype is medium-sized by share. For a library built for alpha chains, this beta chain is a stray read; little rests on its size. V gene TRBV12-3 or TRBV12-4 combines with J gene TRBJ1-1; D unclear. The length of the CDR3 is 12 residues. Trimming took 6 bases from V and 11 from J, leaving 16 bases between them. DNA for the CDR3: TGTGCCAGCAGCCCTACAGAGTTAAAGGCTTTCTTT. Protein product: CASSPTELKAFF.

With regard to this clonotype: A library made for alpha chains picked up this beta chain off target, so its size means little. The chain employs TRBV3-1 and TRBJ2-3, with TRBD2 matching over 10 bases. The CDR3 is made up of 16 amino acids. Germline CDR1 LGHDT, CDR2 YNNKEL (reference sequence). V shed 1 base, J shed 2 bases, and the junction held 3 bases outside the gene matches. In nucleotides, the CDR3 is TGTGCCAGCAGCCAAGTGCTAGCGGGGGACACAGATACGCAGTATTTT. The encoded protein is CASSQVLAGDTDTQYF.

About this clonotype: This beta chain is an unintended read in a library built for alpha chains; its size means little. The V gene is TRBV6-5, the J gene TRBJ2-3; D ambiguous. V was trimmed by 2 bases and J by 4 bases, leaving 7 bases between them. This CDR3 has 13 residues. CDR1 and CDR2 from the germline V gene are MNHEY and SVGAGI. For the CDR3, the DNA is TGTGCCAGCAGTTACGGTTCTCCAGATACGCAGTATTTT. Protein product: CASSYGSPDTQYF.

There are many counts of this clonotype. In a library made to pick up alpha chains, this beta chain is a stray read with a size that means little. The V gene is TRBV20-1, the J gene TRBJ1-3; D not resolved. This CDR3 comprises 16 residues. CDR1 and CDR2 from the germline V gene are DFQATT and SNEGSKA (reference sequence). V was trimmed by 3 bases and J by 2 bases, leaving 17 bases between them. The CDR3 loop reads CSASRPGPGAGNTIYF. In nucleotides, the CDR3 is TGCAGTGCTAGTAGGCCCGGGCCTGGGGCTGGAAACACCATATATTTT.

This clonotype has at least ten counts. As an off-target read in a library built for alpha chains, this beta chain has a frequency of little significance. The chain couples TRBV6-5 to TRBJ2-1, with 15 bases matching TRBD2. The CDR3 contains 14 residues. The J segment lost 8 bases and the V segment lost 8 bases, leaving 4 bases of the junction unmatched. The germline CDR1 and CDR2 sequences are MNHEY and SVGAGI. The DNA for the CDR3 is TGTGCCAGCGGACTAGCGGGGGGGAAGTATGAGCAGTTCTTC. This codes for CASGLAGGKYEQFF.

This clonotype has at least ten counts. Since it is a stray read in a library aimed at alpha chains, this beta chain has a size that is not meaningful. The V and J genes are TRBV6-1 and TRBJ2-1, with D tentatively TRBD1 or TRBD2 (6 bases each). The CDR3 is made up of 13 amino acids. Germline V gives CDR1 MNHNS, CDR2 SASEGT. The V and J ends lost 1 base and 13 bases respectively, with 14 bases between them. CDR3 sequence reads: CASSEVRGASQFF. The CDR3 nucleotides read TGTGCCAGCAGTGAAGTGAGGGGGGCTTCCCAGTTCTTC.

This clonotype was observed many times. In a library made to pick up alpha chains, this beta chain is a stray read with a size that means little. This chain links TRBV6-5 with TRBJ2-2; perhaps TRBD1 as D (6 bases). V was shortened by 5 bases and J by 0 bases, with 10 bases between the two germline ends. Germline CDR1 reads MNHEY; CDR2 reads SVGAGI. This CDR3 spans 15 amino acids. The CDR3: CASSLTGSNTGELFF. As DNA, the CDR3 is TGTGCCAGCAGTCTGACAGGTTCGAACACCGGGGAGCTGTTTTTT.

The sample holds many counts of this clonotype. Since the library was made to target alpha chains, this beta chain is a stray read and its abundance is not meaningful. The rearrangement uses TRBV30 and TRBJ1-1, with D unresolved. V was trimmed by 4 bases and J by 2 bases, leaving 11 bases between them. Looked up from germline, CDR1 is GTSNPN and CDR2 is SVGIG (reference sequence). This CDR3 is 13 amino acids long. As DNA, the CDR3 is TGTGCCTGGAAGGAGGGCTTCAACACTGAAGCTTTCTTT. This encodes CAWKEGFNTEAFF.

In this sample, this clonotype turned up many times. This beta chain is an unintended read in a library built for alpha chains; its size means little. V gene TRBV30 combines with J gene TRBJ2-5, with D unclear. The germline V gene has CDR1 GTSNPN and CDR2 SVGIG (reference sequence). The CDR3 totals 11 residues. Between the trimmed V and J ends, which lost 2 bases and 5 bases, there was a span of 6 bases. The DNA of the CDR3 is TGTGCCTGGAGTAGGATGGAGACCCAGTACTTC. This gives the protein CAWSRMETQYF.

There are many counts of this clonotype. The size of this beta chain means little, since it is a stray read in a library made for alpha chains. The chain combines TRBV7-9 with TRBJ2-7, with D unclear. V was shortened by 3 bases and J by 0 bases, with 12 bases between the two germline ends. The CDR3 has 15 residues. Germline CDR1 reads SEHNR; CDR2 reads FQNEAQ (reference sequence). The CDR3 reads CASSLGSASSYEQYF. In nucleotides, the CDR3 is TGTGCCAGCAGCTTGGGCAGCGCCAGCTCCTACGAGCAGTACTTC.

This clonotype was detected many times. The library was designed around alpha chains, so this beta chain is a stray read whose abundance carries little weight. This chain uses TRBV27 with TRBJ1-5; possible D gene TRBD1, 5 bases. CDR1 MNHEY and CDR2 SMNVEV come from the germline V gene (reference sequence). The V gene lost 3 bases and the J gene lost 10 bases, with 13 bases spanning the gap. CDR3 length: 13 amino acids. The CDR3 loop reads CASSLGGLEPQHF. DNA for the CDR3: TGTGCCAGCAGTTTGGGGGGACTTGAACCCCAGCATTTT.

Within the sample, this clonotype is medium-sized. A library made for alpha chains picked up this beta chain off target, so its size means little. This chain joins TRBV27 and TRBJ2-5, with D tentatively TRBD2 (6 bases). In germline, CDR1 is MNHEY, CDR2 SMNVEV (reference sequence). The CDR3 covers 13 residues. The V and J ends lost 8 bases and 7 bases respectively, with 17 bases between them. CDR3 residues: CASSPGPAGTQYF. The CDR3, as DNA: TGTGCCAGCTCCCCAGGTCCAGCGGGGACCCAGTACTTC.

Note on this clonotype: This beta chain represents an off-target read in a library built for alpha chains; its size is of limited meaning. The rearrangement uses TRBV7-2 and TRBJ1-2; the match to TRBD1 covers 7 bases. The CDR3 contains 14 residues. Germline lookup yields CDR1 SGHTA and CDR2 FQGNSA. V trimming: 5 bases; J trimming: 4 bases; junction bases outside the gene matches: 7. The CDR3 loop reads CASSNYRGTYGYTF. The CDR3 bases are TGTGCCAGCAGCAACTACAGGGGCACCTATGGCTACACCTTC.

There are many counts of this clonotype. Being off target in a library aimed at alpha chains, this beta chain has a size of little meaning. The chain uses TRBV6-1 and TRBJ1-1; tentative D call: TRBD1 (6 bases). V lost 4 bases to trimming and J lost 5 bases, with 14 bases between them. This CDR3 spans 14 amino acids. CDR1 is MNHNS, CDR2 SASEGT, per germline. The CDR3 DNA reads TGTGCCAGCAGTGTTATTCCAGGGGCGACTGAAGCTTTCTTT. Encoded protein: CASSVIPGATEAFF.

This clonotype was recorded at least ten times. This beta chain represents an off-target read in a library built for alpha chains; its size is of limited meaning. The chain joins TRBV27 to TRBJ1-1; D call uncertain. Deletions cut 4 bases from V and 4 bases from J, with 13 bases between. CDR1 and CDR2 from the germline V gene are MNHEY and SMNVEV (reference sequence). CDR3 size: 14 residues. The CDR3 loop is CASSSMFAGTEAFF. The CDR3 DNA reads TGTGCCAGCAGTTCCATGTTCGCTGGCACTGAAGCTTTCTTT.

Turning to this clonotype: The library was prepared for alpha chains; this beta chain is a stray read, so its frequency means little. J is TRBJ1-1 and V is TRBV12-3 or TRBV12-4; weak D call: TRBD1 (6 bases). There are 12 residues in the CDR3. Trimming left V 3 bases short and J 7 bases short, with 9 bases between. CDR3 protein: CASSFGQIEAFF. CDR3 nucleotide sequence: TGTGCCAGCAGTTTCGGACAGATTGAAGCTTTCTTT.